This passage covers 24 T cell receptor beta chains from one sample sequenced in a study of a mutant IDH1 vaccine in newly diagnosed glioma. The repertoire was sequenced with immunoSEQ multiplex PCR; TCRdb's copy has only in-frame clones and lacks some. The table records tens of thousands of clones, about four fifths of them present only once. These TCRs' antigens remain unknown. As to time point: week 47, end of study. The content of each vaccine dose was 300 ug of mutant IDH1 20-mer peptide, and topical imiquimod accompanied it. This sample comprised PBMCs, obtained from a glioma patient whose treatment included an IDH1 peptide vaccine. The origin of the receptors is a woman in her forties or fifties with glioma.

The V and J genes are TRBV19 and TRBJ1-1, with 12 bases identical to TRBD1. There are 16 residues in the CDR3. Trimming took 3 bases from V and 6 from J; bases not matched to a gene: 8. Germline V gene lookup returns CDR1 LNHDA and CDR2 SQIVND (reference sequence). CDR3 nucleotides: TGTGCCAGTAGTATGTTTGGGGACAGGGGGCTCCCTGAAGCTTTCTTT. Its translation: CASSMFGDRGLPEAFF.

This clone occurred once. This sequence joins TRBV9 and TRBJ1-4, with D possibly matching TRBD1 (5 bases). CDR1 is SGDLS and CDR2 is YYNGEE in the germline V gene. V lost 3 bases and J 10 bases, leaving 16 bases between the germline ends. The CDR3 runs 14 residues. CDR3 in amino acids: CASSEGLLGGKLFF. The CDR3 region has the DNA TGTGCCAGCAGCGAGGGACTCTTGGGGGGAAAACTGTTTTTT. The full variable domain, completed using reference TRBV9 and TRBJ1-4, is DSGVTQTPKHLITATGQRVTLRCSPRSGDLSVYWYQQSLDQGLQFLIQYYNGEERAKGNILERFSAQQFPDLHSELNLSSLELGDSALYFCASSEGLLGGKLFFGSGTQLSVL.

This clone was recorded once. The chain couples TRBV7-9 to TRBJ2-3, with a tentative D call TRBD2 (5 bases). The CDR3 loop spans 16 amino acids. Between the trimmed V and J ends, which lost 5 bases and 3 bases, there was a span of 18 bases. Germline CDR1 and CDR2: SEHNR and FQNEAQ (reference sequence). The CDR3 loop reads CASSARTPRRTDTQYF. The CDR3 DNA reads TGTGCCAGCAGCGCAAGGACCCCGAGGAGGACAGATACGCAGTATTTT. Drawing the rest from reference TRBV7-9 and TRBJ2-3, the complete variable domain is DTGVSQNPRHKITKRGQNVTFRCDPISEHNRLYWYRQTLGQGPEFLTYFQNEAQLEKSRLLSDRFSAERPKGSFSTLEIQRTEQGDSAMYLCASSARTPRRTDTQYFGPGTRLTVL.

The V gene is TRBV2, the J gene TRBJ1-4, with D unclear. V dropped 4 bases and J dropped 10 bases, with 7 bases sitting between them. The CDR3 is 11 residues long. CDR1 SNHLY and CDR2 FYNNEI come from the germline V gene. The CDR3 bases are TGTGCCAGCAGTGCCGGGAGAAAACTGTTTTTT. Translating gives CASSAGRKLFF.

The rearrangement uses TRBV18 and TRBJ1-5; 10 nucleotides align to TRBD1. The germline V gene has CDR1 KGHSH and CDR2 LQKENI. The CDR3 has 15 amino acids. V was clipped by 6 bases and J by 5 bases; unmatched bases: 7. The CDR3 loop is CASSEGQGSHQPQHF. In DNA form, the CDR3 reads TGTGCCAGCTCCGAGGGACAGGGGTCACATCAGCCCCAGCATTTT.

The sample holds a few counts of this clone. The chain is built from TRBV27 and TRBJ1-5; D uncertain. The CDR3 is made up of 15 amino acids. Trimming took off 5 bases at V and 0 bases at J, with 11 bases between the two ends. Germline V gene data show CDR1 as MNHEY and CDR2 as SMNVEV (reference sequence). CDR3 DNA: TGTGCCAGCAGTCTGGGGATCCATAGCAATCAGCCCCAGCATTTT. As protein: CASSLGIHSNQPQHF.

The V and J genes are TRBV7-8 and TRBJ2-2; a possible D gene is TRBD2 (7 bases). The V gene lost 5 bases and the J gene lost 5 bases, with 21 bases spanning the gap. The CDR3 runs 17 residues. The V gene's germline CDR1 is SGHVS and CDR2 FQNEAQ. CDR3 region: CASSPKRSRGGTGELFF. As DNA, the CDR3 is TGTGCCAGCAGCCCAAAGAGGTCGAGGGGGGGAACCGGGGAGCTGTTTTTT.

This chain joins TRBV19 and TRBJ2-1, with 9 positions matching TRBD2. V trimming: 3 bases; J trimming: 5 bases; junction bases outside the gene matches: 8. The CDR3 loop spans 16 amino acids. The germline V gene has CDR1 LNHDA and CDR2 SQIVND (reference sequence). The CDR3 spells CASSIDGGGAHNEQFF. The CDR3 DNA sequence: TGTGCCAGTAGTATTGACGGCGGGGGGGCCCACAATGAGCAGTTCTTC.

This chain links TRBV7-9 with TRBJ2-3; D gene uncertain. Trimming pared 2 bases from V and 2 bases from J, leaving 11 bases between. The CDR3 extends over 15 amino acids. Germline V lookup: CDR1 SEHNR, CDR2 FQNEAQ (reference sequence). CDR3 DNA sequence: TGTGCCAGCAGCTTATGGTTGGCGGACACAGATACGCAGTATTTT. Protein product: CASSLWLADTDTQYF.

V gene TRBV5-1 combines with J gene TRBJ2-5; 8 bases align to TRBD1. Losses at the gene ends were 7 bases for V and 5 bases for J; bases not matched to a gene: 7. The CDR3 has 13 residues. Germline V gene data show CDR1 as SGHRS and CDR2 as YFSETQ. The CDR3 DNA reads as TGCGCCAGCCTTGACAGGGGCGGCGAGACCCAGTACTTC. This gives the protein CASLDRGGETQYF.

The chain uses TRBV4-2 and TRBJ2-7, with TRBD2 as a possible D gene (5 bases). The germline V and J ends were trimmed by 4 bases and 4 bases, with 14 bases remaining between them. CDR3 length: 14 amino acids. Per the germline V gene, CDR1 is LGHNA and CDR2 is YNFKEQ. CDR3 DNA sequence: TGTGCCAGCAGCCGAGGAGGTGAGCAGTACGAGCAGTACTTC. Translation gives CASSRGGEQYEQYF.

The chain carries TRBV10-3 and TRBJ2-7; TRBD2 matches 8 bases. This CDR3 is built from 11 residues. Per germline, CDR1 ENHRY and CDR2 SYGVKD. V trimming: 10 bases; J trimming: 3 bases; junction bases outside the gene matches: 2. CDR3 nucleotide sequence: TGTGCCACCCGGGAGGGCTACGAGCAGTACTTC. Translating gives CATREGYEQYF.

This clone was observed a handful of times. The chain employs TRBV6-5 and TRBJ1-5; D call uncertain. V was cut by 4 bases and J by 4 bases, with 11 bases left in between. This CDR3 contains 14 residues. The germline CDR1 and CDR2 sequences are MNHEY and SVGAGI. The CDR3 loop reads CASSLAPFNQPQHF. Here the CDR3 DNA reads TGTGCCAGCAGTTTAGCCCCCTTTAATCAGCCCCAGCATTTT.

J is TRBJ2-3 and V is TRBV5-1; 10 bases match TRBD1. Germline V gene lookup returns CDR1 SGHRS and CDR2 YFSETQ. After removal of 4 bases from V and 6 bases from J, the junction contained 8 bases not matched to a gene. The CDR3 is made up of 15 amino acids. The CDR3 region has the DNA TGCGCCAGCAGCCTGGGACAGGGGACTGTGGATACGCAGTATTTT. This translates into CASSLGQGTVDTQYF.

The CDR3 coding sequence is TGTGCCAGCAGTGCTCCGGCGGCCCCCTACGAGCAGTACTTC. Its protein is CASSAPAAPYEQYF. V is TRBV6-1 and J is TRBJ2-7; no definite D call. Germline CDR1 is MNHNS and CDR2 is SASEGT. Trimming cost V 4 bases and J 2 bases, with 12 bases left between them. The CDR3 is 14 amino acids.

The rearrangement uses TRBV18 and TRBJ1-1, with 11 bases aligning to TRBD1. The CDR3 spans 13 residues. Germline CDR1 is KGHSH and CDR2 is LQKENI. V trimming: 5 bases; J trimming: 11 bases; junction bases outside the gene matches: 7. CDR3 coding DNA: TGTGCCAGCTCAACTCCGGGACAGGGGGTCGCTTTCTTT. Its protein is CASSTPGQGVAFF.

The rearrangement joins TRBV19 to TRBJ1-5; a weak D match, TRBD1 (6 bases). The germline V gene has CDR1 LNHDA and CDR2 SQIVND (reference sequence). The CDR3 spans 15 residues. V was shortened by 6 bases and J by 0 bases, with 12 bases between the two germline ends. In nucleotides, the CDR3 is TGTGCCAGTAGATCAGACAGGTATAGCAATCAGCCCCAGCATTTT. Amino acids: CASRSDRYSNQPQHF.

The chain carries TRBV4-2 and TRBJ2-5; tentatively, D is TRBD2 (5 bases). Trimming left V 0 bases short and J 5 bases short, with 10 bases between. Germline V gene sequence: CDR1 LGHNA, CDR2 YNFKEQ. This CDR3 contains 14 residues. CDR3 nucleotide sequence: TGTGCCAGCAGCCAAGATAAGTCGGGGGAGACCCAGTACTTC. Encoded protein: CASSQDKSGETQYF.

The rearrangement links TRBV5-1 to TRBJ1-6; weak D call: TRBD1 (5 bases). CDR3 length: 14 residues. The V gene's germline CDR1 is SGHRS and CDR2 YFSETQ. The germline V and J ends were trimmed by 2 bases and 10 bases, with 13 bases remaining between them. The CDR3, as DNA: TGCGCCAGCAGCTTAGGGGATCAATCCTCACCCCTCCACTTT. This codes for CASSLGDQSSPLHF.

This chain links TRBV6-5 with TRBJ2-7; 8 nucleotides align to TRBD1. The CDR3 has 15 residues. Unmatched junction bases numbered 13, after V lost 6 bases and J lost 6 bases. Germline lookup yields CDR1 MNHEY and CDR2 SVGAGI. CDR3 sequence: CASSRGLDRASEQYF. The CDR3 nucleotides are TGTGCCAGCAGCCGAGGCCTGGACAGGGCTAGCGAGCAGTACTTC.

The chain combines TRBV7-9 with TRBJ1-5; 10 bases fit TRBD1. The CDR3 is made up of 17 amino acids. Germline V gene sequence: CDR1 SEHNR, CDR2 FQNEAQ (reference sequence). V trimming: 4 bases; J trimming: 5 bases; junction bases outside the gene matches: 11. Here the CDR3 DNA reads TGTGCCAGCAGCTCGTCGGACAGGGGGAATTGGGATCAGCCCCAGCATTTT. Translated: CASSSSDRGNWDQPQHF.

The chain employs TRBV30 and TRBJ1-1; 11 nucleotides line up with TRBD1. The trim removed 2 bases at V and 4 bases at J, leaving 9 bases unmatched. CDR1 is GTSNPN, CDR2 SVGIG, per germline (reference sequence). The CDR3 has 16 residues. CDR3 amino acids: CAWSRGLGQGGTEAFF. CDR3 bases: TGTGCCTGGAGTCGGGGTTTGGGACAGGGGGGCACTGAAGCTTTCTTT.

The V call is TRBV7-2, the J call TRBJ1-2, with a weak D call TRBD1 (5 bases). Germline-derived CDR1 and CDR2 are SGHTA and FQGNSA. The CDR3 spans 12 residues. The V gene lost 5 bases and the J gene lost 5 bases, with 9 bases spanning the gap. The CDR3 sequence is CASSRDGYGYTF. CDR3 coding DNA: TGTGCCAGCAGCAGGGACGGGTATGGCTACACCTTC.

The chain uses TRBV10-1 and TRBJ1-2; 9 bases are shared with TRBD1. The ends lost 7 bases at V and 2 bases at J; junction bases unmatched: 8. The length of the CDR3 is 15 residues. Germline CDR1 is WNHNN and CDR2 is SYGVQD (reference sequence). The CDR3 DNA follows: TGCGCCAGCAATGACAGGGGGGCGCTGAACTATGGCTACACCTTC. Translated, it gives CASNDRGALNYGYTF.